Listed below are T cell receptor beta chains from one sample, sequenced in a study of regulatory T cells in long-lasting Graves disease. TCRdb fed the multiplex PCR reads into MiXCR, producing one record per CDR3 protein. The sample lists some 220,000 distinct CDR3 sequences, around 20% seen once, with approximately 12% in the top ten. This same sample was also taken into another study, of T cells in Graves' hyperthyroidism and ophthalmopathy.

Sequenced here: peripheral blood mononuclear cells (PBMCs), sampled at new diagnosis, from a patient treated with antithyroid drugs. All receptors come from a woman in her thirties with Graves disease. CDR3s include the opening cysteine and the closing phenylalanine or tryptophan. The order of the fields is clone size, D gene, J gene, V gene, CDR3 DNA, CDR3 protein. The D gene is left open where the match is weak. Only some rows state a clone size, as once, few, many or a class for expanded clones.

many | TRBD1 | TRBJ2-1 | TRBV12-5 | TGTGCTAGTGGTTTGGGGCAGGGGGCTGAGCAGTTCTTC | CASGLGQGAEQFF
many | . | TRBJ2-7 | TRBV28 | TGTGCCATTTGCAGGGGGGTTGACTACGAGCAGTACTTC | CAICRGVDYEQYF
many | . | TRBJ1-5 | TRBV2 | TGTGCCAGCAGCCTAGAGGGGCCCCAGCATTTT | CASSLEGPQHF
many | . | TRBJ1-5 | TRBV2 | TGTGCCAGCAGCTTGGGACTGCTTATCAATCAGCCCCAGCATTTT | CASSLGLLINQPQHF
many | . | TRBJ1-4 | TRBV19 | TGTGCCAGTATTTCCCGCGGAGGGGGAAAACTGTTTTTT | CASISRGGGKLFF
once | . | TRBJ1-1 | TRBV19 | TGTGCCAGTAGTATAGTCAGCCGAACGAACACTGAAGCTTTCTTT | CASSIVSRTNTEAFF
many | . | TRBJ1-2 | TRBV28 | TGTGCCAGCAGTTGGGCTCAGACTTATGGCTACACCTTC | CASSWAQTYGYTF
. | TRBD1 | TRBJ2-1 | TRBV28 | TGTGCCAGCAGTGAAAACAGGGGGTTGTTTTACAATGAGCAGTTCTTC | CASSENRGLFYNEQFF
. | TRBD1 | TRBJ2-1 | TRBV27 | TGTGCCAGCAGTTGGTCCGGGACAGAAGAGTTCTTC | CASSWSGTEEFF
. | . | TRBJ2-5 | TRBV7-8 | TGTGCCAGCAGCTTATTGTGGCCGGGTGGAGGCTCCGGGACCCAGTACTTC | CASSLLWPGGGSGTQYF
many | . | TRBJ1-1 | TRBV6-1 | TGTGCCAGCTCCCCAACGGGCCCAGCAGGTTATGTCACTGAAGCTTTCTTT | CASSPTGPAGYVTEAFF
many | TRBD2 | TRBJ2-7 | TRBV4-2 | TGTGCCAGCAGCCCGGGACTAGCAGTGATTTACGAGCAGTACTTC | CASSPGLAVIYEQYF
many | . | TRBJ2-2 | TRBV9 | TGTGCCAGCAGCTTCCGTATCGGGGAGCTGTTTTTT | CASSFRIGELFF
many | TRBD1 | TRBJ1-2 | TRBV6-1 | TGTGCCAGCAGACAGACAGGGAACTATGGCTACACCTTC | CASRQTGNYGYTF
many | TRBD1 | TRBJ2-7 | TRBV20-1 | TGCAGTGCTTGGGACAGGGGAGTCCCAAGGTTTAGCGAGCAGTACTTC | CSAWDRGVPRFSEQYF
many | TRBD2 | TRBJ2-1 | TRBV29-1 | TGCAGCGTTCAGGCTAGCGGGAGATACAATGAGCAGTTCTTC | CSVQASGRYNEQFF
many | . | TRBJ1-6 | TRBV28 | TGTGCCAGCAGTCTCGGGGTAACGGGGTCGCCCCTCCACTTT | CASSLGVTGSPLHF
few | . | TRBJ2-3 | TRBV4-1 | TGCGCCAGCAGCCAGTGGGCTAGCCGCACAGATACGCAGTATTTT | CASSQWASRTDTQYF
once | TRBD2 | TRBJ2-2 | TRBV2 | TGTGCCAGCAGACTAGCGGGATTTAACACCGGGGAGCTGTTTTTT | CASRLAGFNTGELFF
many | TRBD2 | TRBJ2-2 | TRBV28 | TGTGCCAGCAGTCCGCCGGGGGGGAGCGGGGAGCTGTTTTTT | CASSPPGGSGELFF
. | TRBD2 | TRBJ2-7 | TRBV25-1 | TGTGCCAGTATAGAAAAGCGGGAGGTCCTCTACGAGCAGTACTTC | CASIEKREVLYEQYF
many | TRBD1 | TRBJ1-1 | TRBV29-1 | TGCAGCGTGGGGGACAGATTCGGCACTGAAGCTTTCTTT | CSVGDRFGTEAFF
many | TRBD1 | TRBJ1-4 | TRBV20-1 | TGCAGTGCTACACCCCTGACAGGGTTTAATGAAAAACTGTTTTTT | CSATPLTGFNEKLFF
many | . | TRBJ1-5 | TRBV20-1 | TGCAGTGCGGGGACCCCGGGGGGGAGCAATCAGCCCCAGCATTTT | CSAGTPGGSNQPQHF
many | . | TRBJ2-1 | TRBV30 | TGTGCCTGGAGTGTTGGGAAGTTTCACTCCTACAATGAGCAGTTCTTC | CAWSVGKFHSYNEQFF
many | . | TRBJ1-6 | TRBV7-3 | TGTGCCAGCAGCTTGTCCAAGGGGTGCCAAAATTCACCCCTCCACTTT | CASSLSKGCQNSPLHF
many | TRBD1 | TRBJ1-2 | TRBV7-2 | TGTGCCAGCAGCTTAGGACAGGGTTTCGCAGGCTACACCTTC | CASSLGQGFAGYTF